The 26 T cell receptor beta chains below come from one sample, sequenced in a study of metastatic and nonmetastatic thyroid tumors. TCRdb re-processed the PCR reads through MiXCR. The data contain about 28,000 clones, 20% to 25% of them singletons. Until they underwent thyroid surgery, no patient had received any treatment. Sequencing used blood. All receptors come from a female donor with papillary thyroid cancer or a benign thyroid nodule (not recorded which). Some clones in this sample may be carry-over from other donors' samples.

V and J are TRBV2 and TRBJ1-1, with a weak D call TRBD1 (6 bases). The CDR3 length is 15 residues. The germline V and J ends were trimmed by 5 bases and 1 base, with 14 bases remaining between them. Germline values: CDR1 SNHLY, CDR2 FYNNEI. CDR3 sequence: CASSLQGTKNTEAFF. CDR3 coding DNA: TGTGCCAGCAGTCTCCAAGGGACAAAGAACACTGAAGCTTTCTTT.

Comment on this clone: The junction differs from germline at one of its ends, possibly a read error. The rearrangement links TRBV6-4 to TRBJ2-6; 9 bases fit TRBD1. The CDR3 is 16 amino acids. In germline, CDR1 is MRHNA, CDR2 SNTAGT. The CDR3 region is CASSYTGGSGANVLTF. CDR3 DNA: TGTGCCAGCAGTTACACAGGGGGCTCTGGTGCCAACGTCCTGACTTTC.

Note on this clone: One end of the junction varies from germline; a read error may be responsible. The V and J genes are TRBV5-1 and TRBJ2-2; D unresolved. CDR1 is SGHRS and CDR2 is YFSETQ in the germline V gene. The length of the CDR3 is 16 residues. The CDR3: CASSLDAAANTGELFF. The CDR3 nucleotides are TGCGCCAGCAGCTTGGATGCGGCAGCAAACACCGGTGAGCTGTTTTTT.

This clone came up many times. This chain connects TRBV30 to TRBJ1-1; D is possibly TRBD1 (5 bases). From germline, CDR1 is GTSNPN and CDR2 SVGIG (reference sequence). This CDR3 has 12 residues. CDR3 DNA sequence: TGTGCTACAGGCGGGCGGCTCACTGAAGCTTTCTTT. Translation gives CATGGRLTEAFF.

This clone was seen repeatedly, ten times or more. The chain recombines TRBV2 with TRBJ1-2; a weak D match, TRBD1 (6 bases). Trimming stripped 6 bases from V and 4 bases from J, with 18 bases between. Germline V lookup: CDR1 SNHLY, CDR2 FYNNEI. CDR3 size: 15 residues. The CDR3: CASSPPGRGAYGYTF. The DNA of the CDR3 is TGTGCCAGCAGCCCCCCGGGGAGGGGGGCCTATGGCTACACCTTC.

The CDR3 region is CASRWQSCIGVDTEAFF. DNA of the CDR3: TGCGCCAGCAGGTGGCAGTCGTGCATAGGAGTTGACACTGAAGCTTTCTTT. The V call is TRBV5-1, the J call TRBJ1-1; D unresolved. The germline CDR1 and CDR2 sequences are SGHRS and YFSETQ. The V and J ends lost 5 bases and 3 bases respectively, with 23 bases between them. The CDR3 has 17 residues.

This clone was found many times. The chain couples TRBV5-1 to TRBJ2-2, with 8 bases that match TRBD2. V trimming: 0 bases; J trimming: 6 bases; junction bases outside the gene matches: 4. The CDR3 spans 15 residues. Germline V gene data show CDR1 as SGHRS and CDR2 as YFSETQ. The CDR3 nucleotides read TGCGCCAGCAGCTTGGAAGCGGGAGTTGCCGGGGAGCTGTTTTTT. This gives the protein CASSLEAGVAGELFF.

Here the CDR3 reads CASSLGGSSNEQFF. DNA of the CDR3: TGCGCCAGCAGCTTGGGTGGTAGCTCCAATGAGCAGTTCTTC. This rearrangement joins TRBV5-1 to TRBJ2-1; D gene ambiguous. Germline assignment: CDR1 SGHRS and CDR2 YFSETQ. The V gene lost 0 bases and the J gene lost 6 bases, with 10 bases spanning the gap. CDR3 size: 14 residues.

This sequence joins TRBV18 and TRBJ1-2; D might be TRBD1 (5 bases). The V end lost 4 bases, the J end lost 8 bases, and 14 bases lay between the germline ends. The CDR3 spans 13 residues. Germline V gene sequence: CDR1 KGHSH, CDR2 LQKENI. The CDR3 spells CASSLGHVRGYTF. CDR3 DNA: TGTGCCAGCTCACTCGGACATGTCCGCGGCTACACCTTC.

The chain has TRBV20-1 and TRBJ2-5, with 9 bases fitting TRBD2. With V trimmed by 8 bases and J by 4 bases, 11 bases remained unmatched. The CDR3 sequence is 14 residues long. The germline V gene has CDR1 DFQATT and CDR2 SNEGSKA (reference sequence). CDR3 region: CSTLTSGWRETQYF. The CDR3 region has the DNA TGCAGTACTCTAACTAGCGGGTGGAGAGAGACCCAGTACTTC.

This clone appeared many times. J is TRBJ2-1 and V is TRBV5-1; weak D call: TRBD1 (6 bases). Deletions cut 1 base from V and 8 bases from J, with 13 bases between. Per the germline V gene, CDR1 is SGHRS and CDR2 is YFSETQ. This CDR3 region has 14 residues. DNA of the CDR3: TGCGCCAGCAGCTTGAGGTACAGGGAAGATGAGCAGTTCTTC. Translating it yields CASSLRYREDEQFF.

This clone has ten or more counts. The chain combines TRBV29-1 with TRBJ1-1; no reliable D call. The V end lost 5 bases, the J end lost 1 base, and 8 bases lay between the germline ends. CDR1 is SQVTM and CDR2 is ANQGSEA in the germline V gene. This CDR3 is 12 amino acids long. As DNA, the CDR3 is TGCAGCGTTCGGGCGTCGAACACTGAAGCTTTCTTT. This gives the protein CSVRASNTEAFF.

The gene calls are TRBV28 and TRBJ2-5; 13 nucleotides line up with TRBD2. This CDR3 has 16 amino acids. V dropped 5 bases and J dropped 14; count of bases not matched to a gene: 17. Per germline, CDR1 MDHEN and CDR2 SYDVKM. The CDR3 sequence is CASSPGTSGTDFESYF. The CDR3 nucleotides read TGTGCCAGCAGTCCCGGGACTAGCGGGACCGACTTTGAAAGTTACTTC.

The rearrangement links TRBV12-3 or TRBV12-4 to TRBJ2-1; 12 nucleotides line up with TRBD2. CDR3 length: 14 residues. The junction had 6 bases not matched to a gene; V was cut back by 8 bases and J by 7 bases. The CDR3 DNA reads as TGTGCCAGCGACAGACTAGCGGGAGTTAATGAGCAGTTCTTC. Amino acids: CASDRLAGVNEQFF.

This clone was picked up many times. The CDR3 nucleotides are TGCGCCAGCAGCCCGGGACTAGCAGGAGGCCAAAACATTCAGTACTTC. Amino acid sequence: CASSPGLAGGQNIQYF. This chain uses TRBV4-3 with TRBJ2-4, with 9 nucleotides matching TRBD2. After removal of 4 bases from V and 5 bases from J, the junction contained 9 bases not matched to a gene. CDR3 length: 16 amino acids. Per the germline V gene, CDR1 is LGHNA and CDR2 is YSLEER.

This clone has only a few counts. The rearrangement links TRBV19 to TRBJ2-7; no clear D gene. The V gene's germline CDR1 is LNHDA and CDR2 SQIVND (reference sequence). CDR3 length: 15 residues. V gave up 6 bases and J gave up 3 bases, with 18 bases separating them. The DNA for the CDR3 is TGTGCCAGTAGCCAGAGTTCCGCCGGCTACTACGAGCAGTACTTC. Its translation is CASSQSSAGYYEQYF.

This clone was recorded a few times. The chain has TRBV12-3 or TRBV12-4 and TRBJ2-1, with D perhaps TRBD1 or TRBD2 (5 bases each). CDR3 length equals 14 residues. Trimming stripped 3 bases from V and 9 bases from J, with 15 bases between. The CDR3 is CASSFGLGVGEQFF. DNA for the CDR3: TGTGCCAGCAGTTTTGGGTTGGGGGTGGGTGAGCAGTTCTTC.

This clone was seen repeatedly, ten times or more. The genes are TRBV18 and TRBJ1-2; D gene unclear. Germline CDR1 KGHSH, CDR2 LQKENI. Trimming took off 2 bases at V and 7 bases at J, with 11 bases between the two ends. The CDR3 sequence is 13 residues long. The DNA for the CDR3 is TGTGCCAGCTCACCATCTGGGGATCGTGGCTACACCTTC. This encodes CASSPSGDRGYTF.

This clone was observed many times. Compared with germline, one end of the junction differs, possibly owing to a read error. The V call is TRBV7-7, the J call TRBJ2-2; TRBD1 might be the D (6 bases). The length of the CDR3 is 15 residues. Germline lookup yields CDR1 SSHAT and CDR2 FNYEAQ (reference sequence). This CDR3 is CASSLGTSRGGELFF. CDR3 nucleotide sequence: TGTGCTAGCAGCCTGGGGACGAGCAGGGGCGGGGAGCTGTTTTTT.

This clone is medium-sized (0.01 to 0.1%) within its sample. The J gene is TRBJ1-2, the V gene TRBV12-3 or TRBV12-4; the D is unclear. This CDR3 is 15 amino acids long. V lost 0 bases to trimming and J lost 7 bases, with 15 bases between them. CDR3 region: CASSLAAESGSGYTF. CDR3 bases: TGTGCCAGCAGTTTAGCGGCAGAATCAGGCAGTGGCTACACCTTC.

As to this clone: The junction departs from germline at one end; a sequencing error may be responsible. The genes are TRBV10-1 and TRBJ2-3; TRBD1 matches 9 bases. The length of the CDR3 is 15 residues. CDR1 and CDR2 from the germline V gene are WNHNN and SYGVQD (reference sequence). The CDR3 loop reads CASSEGQGTTYTQYF. CDR3 in DNA: TGCGCCAGCAGTGAGGGACAGGGGACCACATATACGCAGTATTTT.

This clone has more than one count but fewer than ten. The chain has TRBV6-1 and TRBJ2-7; 8 bases match TRBD1. Trimming at V came to 6 bases and at J to 6 bases, leaving 19 bases not matched to a gene. The CDR3 is made up of 17 amino acids. Germline V CDR1 and CDR2: MNHNS, SASEGT. Written as DNA, the CDR3 is TGTGCCAGCAGCACTCTGCATGCCCAGGGGGCTCGGGGCGAGCAGTACTTC. This gives the protein CASSTLHAQGARGEQYF.

The table lists this clone with a few counts. The chain uses TRBV12-3 or TRBV12-4 and TRBJ1-2; TRBD1 matches 8 bases. CDR3 size: 14 residues. Trimming took 2 bases from V and 8 from J; bases not matched to a gene: 7. CDR3 region: CASSLNRGSVGYTF. The CDR3 bases are TGTGCCAGCAGTTTAAACAGGGGGTCAGTGGGCTACACCTTC.

In its sample, this clone was seen many times. The rearrangement joins TRBV10-2 to TRBJ1-5, with D possibly matching TRBD1 (5 bases). Germline V gene data show CDR1 as WSHSY and CDR2 as SAAADI. Trimming shortened V by 3 bases and J by 13 bases, and 16 bases separated the two germline ends. The CDR3 has 13 residues. The CDR3 nucleotides are TGCGCCAGCAGTGAATACCTCGGGGGATCACAGCATTTT. It translates to CASSEYLGGSQHF.

This clone was detected a few times. The chain combines TRBV28 with TRBJ2-7; the match to TRBD1 covers 7 bases. Germline CDR1 and CDR2: MDHEN and SYDVKM. The CDR3 covers 12 residues. The trim removed 7 bases at V and 3 bases at J, leaving 3 bases unmatched. For the CDR3, the DNA is TGTGCCAGCAAGGACAGGAACTACGAGCAGTACGTC. Amino acid sequence: CASKDRNYEQYV.

J is TRBJ2-2 and V is TRBV6-2 or TRBV6-3; D might be TRBD2 (6 bases). Looked up from germline, CDR1 is MNHEY and CDR2 is SVGEGT. V was cut by 6 bases and J by 7 bases, with 6 bases left in between. CDR3 size: 11 residues. The DNA of the CDR3 is TGTGCCAGCAGCGGGAGCGGGGAGCTGTTTTTT. As protein: CASSGSGELFF.